One TCR beta chain is described in this entry. Its target is not known. The data were obtained in a study of cytomegalovirus exposure and HLA in healthy donors. General study points: In a later analysis, common viral pathogens appeared linked to several of the most significant clusters. Other equally common chains were less clonally expanded than HLA-associated TCR beta chains, a later analysis showed. TCR beta V- and J-gene trimming was later associated with a missense DCLRE1C variant. Accurate prediction of HLA-A and HLA-B alleles (for most subjects) was reportedly achieved from TCR beta sequences.

The CDR3 loop spans 12 amino acids. Germline CDR1 and CDR2: MNHEY and SVGAGI. Trimming cost V 7 bases and J 10 bases, with 16 bases left between them. The PCR employed 60 Vbeta primers together with 13 Jbeta primers. Produced via immunoSEQ multiplex PCR; TCRdb's table is partial and in-frame only. The sample contains approximately 150,000 clones, about four fifths of which appear only once. The origin of this receptor is a male donor in good health and CMV-seronegative. The sequencing sample was made of PBMCs. The chain links TRBV6-5 to TRBJ1-1; perhaps TRBD1 as D (5 bases). As DNA, the CDR3 is TGTGCCAGCACCTTACCCAGGGTGGGAGCTTTCTTT. This translates into CASTLPRVGAFF.